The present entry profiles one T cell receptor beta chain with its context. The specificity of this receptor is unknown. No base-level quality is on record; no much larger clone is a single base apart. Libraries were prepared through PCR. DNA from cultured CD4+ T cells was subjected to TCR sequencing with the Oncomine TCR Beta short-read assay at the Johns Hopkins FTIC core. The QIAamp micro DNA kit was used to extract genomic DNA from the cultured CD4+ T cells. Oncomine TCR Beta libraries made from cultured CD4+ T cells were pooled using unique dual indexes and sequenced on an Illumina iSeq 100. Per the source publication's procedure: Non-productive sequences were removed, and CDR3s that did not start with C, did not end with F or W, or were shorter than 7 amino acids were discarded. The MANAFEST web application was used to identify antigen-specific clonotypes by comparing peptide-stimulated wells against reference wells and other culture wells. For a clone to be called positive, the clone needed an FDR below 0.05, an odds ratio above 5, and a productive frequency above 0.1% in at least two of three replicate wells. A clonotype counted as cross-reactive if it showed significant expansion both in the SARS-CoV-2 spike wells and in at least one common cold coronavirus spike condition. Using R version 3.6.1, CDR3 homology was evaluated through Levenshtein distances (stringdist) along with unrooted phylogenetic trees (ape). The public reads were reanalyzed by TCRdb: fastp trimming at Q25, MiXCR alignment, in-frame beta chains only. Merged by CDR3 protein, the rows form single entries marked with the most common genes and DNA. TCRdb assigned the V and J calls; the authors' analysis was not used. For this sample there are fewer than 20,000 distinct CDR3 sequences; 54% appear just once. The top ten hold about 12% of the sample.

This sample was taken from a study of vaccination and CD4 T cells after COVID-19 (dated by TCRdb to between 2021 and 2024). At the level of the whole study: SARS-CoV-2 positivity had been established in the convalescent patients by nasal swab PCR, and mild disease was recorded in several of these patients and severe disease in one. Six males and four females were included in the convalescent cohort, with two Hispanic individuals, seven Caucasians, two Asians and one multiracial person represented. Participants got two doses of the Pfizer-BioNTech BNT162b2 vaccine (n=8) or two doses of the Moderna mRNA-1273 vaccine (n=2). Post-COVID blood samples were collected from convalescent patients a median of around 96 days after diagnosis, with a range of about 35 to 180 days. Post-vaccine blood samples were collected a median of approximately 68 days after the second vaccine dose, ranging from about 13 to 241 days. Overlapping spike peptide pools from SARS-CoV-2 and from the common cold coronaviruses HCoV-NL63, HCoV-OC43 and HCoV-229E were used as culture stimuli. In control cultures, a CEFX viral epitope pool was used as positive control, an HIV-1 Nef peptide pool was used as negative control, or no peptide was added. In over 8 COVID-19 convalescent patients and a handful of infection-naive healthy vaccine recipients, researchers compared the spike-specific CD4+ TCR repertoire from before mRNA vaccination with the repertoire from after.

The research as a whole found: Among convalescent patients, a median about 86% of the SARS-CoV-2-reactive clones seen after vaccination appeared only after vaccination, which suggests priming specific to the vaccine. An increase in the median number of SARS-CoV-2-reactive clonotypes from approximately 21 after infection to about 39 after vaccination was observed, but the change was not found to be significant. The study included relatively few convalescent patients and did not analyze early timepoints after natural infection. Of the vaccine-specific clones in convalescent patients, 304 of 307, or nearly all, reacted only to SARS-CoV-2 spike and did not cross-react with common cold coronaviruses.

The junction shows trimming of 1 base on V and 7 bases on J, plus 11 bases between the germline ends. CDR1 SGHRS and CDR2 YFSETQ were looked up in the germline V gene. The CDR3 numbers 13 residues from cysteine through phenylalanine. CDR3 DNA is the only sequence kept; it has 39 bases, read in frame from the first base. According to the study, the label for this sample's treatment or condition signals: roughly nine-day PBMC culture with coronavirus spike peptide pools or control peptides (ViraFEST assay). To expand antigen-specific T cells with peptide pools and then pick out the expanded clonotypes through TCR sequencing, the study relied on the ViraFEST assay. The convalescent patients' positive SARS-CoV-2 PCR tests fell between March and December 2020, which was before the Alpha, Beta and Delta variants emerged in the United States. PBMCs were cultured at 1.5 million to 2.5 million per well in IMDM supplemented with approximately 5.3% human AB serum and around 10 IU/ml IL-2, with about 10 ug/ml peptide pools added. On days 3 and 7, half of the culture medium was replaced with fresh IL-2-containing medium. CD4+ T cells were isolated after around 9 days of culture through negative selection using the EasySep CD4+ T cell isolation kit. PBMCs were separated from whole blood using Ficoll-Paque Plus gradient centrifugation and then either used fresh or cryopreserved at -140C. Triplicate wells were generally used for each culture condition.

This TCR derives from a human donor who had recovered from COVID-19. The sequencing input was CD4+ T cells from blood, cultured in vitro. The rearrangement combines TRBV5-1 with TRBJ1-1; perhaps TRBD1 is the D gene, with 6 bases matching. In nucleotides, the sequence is TGCGCCAGCAGCTTGACAGGGATGATTGAAGCTTTCTTT. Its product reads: CASSLTGMIEAFF.